Presented here are 12 T cell receptor beta chains from one specimen sequenced in a study of human T cells and chemical hapten exposure. Time point described: patch test 3, about 24 weeks after DPC sensitization. Treatment here: therapeutic diphenylcyclopropenone sensitization with weekly scalp DPC. In TCRdb, the RACE reads were re-called with MiXCR into one record per CDR3 protein. The data hold roughly 100,000 distinct CDR3 sequences, with under 40% observed a single time. Sequenced here: whole blood, sampled in connection with sensitization to the hapten diphenylcyclopropenone (DPC). Every receptor here comes from a man aged 35 to 55 with alopecia areata. Some clones in this sample may be carry-over from other donors' samples.

In this sample, this clonotype turned up a few times. V usage is TRBV7-8 and J usage is TRBJ2-3; 10 bases fit TRBD2. J was trimmed by 6 bases and V by 4 bases; bases with no gene match: 13. The CDR3 runs 17 residues. Germline V lookup: CDR1 SGHVS, CDR2 FQNEAQ. The CDR3 sequence is CASSSTRTSGGGDTQYF. The CDR3 nucleotides are TGTGCCAGCAGCTCTACTAGGACTAGCGGTGGGGGCGATACGCAGTATTTT.

The V call is TRBV12-3 or TRBV12-4, the J call TRBJ1-4, with 8 bases lining up with TRBD1. This CDR3 is built from 15 residues. The ends lost 5 bases at V and 6 bases at J; junction bases unmatched: 8. CDR3 in amino acids: CASSLRQGRDEKLFF. CDR3 DNA sequence: TGTGCCAGCAGTCTAAGACAGGGGAGGGATGAAAAACTGTTTTTT.

The chain recombines TRBV12-3 or TRBV12-4 with TRBJ2-4, with 7 bases identical to TRBD1. The CDR3 extends over 18 amino acids. After removal of 3 bases from V and 8 bases from J, the junction contained 19 bases not matched to a gene. DNA of the CDR3: TGTGCCAGCAGTTTTCGATTAATGGCAGGGGGTTTAGCTGACATTCAGTACTTC. Translated: CASSFRLMAGGLADIQYF.

The V and J genes are TRBV27 and TRBJ2-3, with no clear D. The germline V gene has CDR1 MNHEY and CDR2 SMNVEV (reference sequence). This CDR3 spans 14 amino acids. With 6 bases removed from V and 2 bases from J, the gap between germline ends came to 12 bases. This chain's CDR3 is CASSTQEPTDTQYF. The CDR3 DNA reads as TGTGCCAGCAGCACGCAGGAGCCCACAGATACGCAGTATTTT.

The chain uses TRBV20-1 and TRBJ2-3; D ambiguous. Trimming cost V 3 bases and J 6 bases, with 13 bases left between them. The CDR3 is made up of 13 amino acids. Germline V gene data show CDR1 as DFQATT and CDR2 as SNEGSKA (reference sequence). The CDR3: CSASGPLRDTQYF. The CDR3 bases are TGCAGTGCTAGCGGCCCACTCCGGGATACGCAGTATTTT.

The J gene is TRBJ1-2, the V gene TRBV29-1; D is uncertain. Germline assignment: CDR1 SQVTM and CDR2 ANQGSEA. V was cut by 4 bases and J by 4 bases, with 7 bases left in between. This CDR3 has 11 residues. CDR3 bases: TGCAGCGTTGGGGAGATCTATGGCTACACCTTC. This codes for CSVGEIYGYTF.

The CDR3 DNA reads as TGCAGCGTAACCGTCCCGGGACTAGCGGGAGGGCATGGTGAGCAGTTCTTC. It encodes CSVTVPGLAGGHGEQFF. V is TRBV29-1 and J is TRBJ2-1, with 16 bases matching TRBD2. The trim removed 6 bases at V and 9 bases at J, leaving 14 bases unmatched. Germline CDR1 reads SQVTM; CDR2 reads ANQGSEA. The CDR3 has 17 amino acids.

The rearrangement uses TRBV6-5 and TRBJ2-3; a weak D match, TRBD1 (6 bases). Germline CDR1 MNHEY, CDR2 SVGAGI. The length of the CDR3 is 11 residues. V shed 4 bases and J shed 13 bases, with 12 bases lying between them. CDR3 DNA sequence: TGTGCCAGCAGTTCTGGACAGAGGGAGTATTTT. Protein: CASSSGQREYF.

V gene TRBV3-1 combines with J gene TRBJ2-3; 7 bases agree with TRBD2. Germline-derived CDR1 and CDR2 are LGHDT and YNNKEL (reference sequence). V lost 0 bases and J lost 1; bases outside the gene matches: 1. There are 15 residues in the CDR3. DNA for the CDR3: TGTGCCAGCAGCCAAGAAACTAGCGGCACAGATACGCAGTATTTT. Its protein is CASSQETSGTDTQYF.

This chain uses TRBV29-1 with TRBJ1-4, with 9 positions matching TRBD1. This CDR3 comprises 16 residues. CDR1 SQVTM and CDR2 ANQGSEA come from the germline V gene. Germline trimming cut 5 bases from V and 0 bases from J; bases unmatched to any gene: 7. CDR3 nucleotide sequence: TGCAGCGTTAAGGGGACAGGGCACGCAACTAATGAAAAACTGTTTTTT. Protein product: CSVKGTGHATNEKLFF.

The rearrangement links TRBV27 to TRBJ1-1; D gene uncertain. The ends were cut back, 4 bases at V and 4 bases at J, with 10 bases in the middle. This CDR3 is built from 13 residues. CDR1 is MNHEY and CDR2 is SMNVEV in the germline V gene (reference sequence). CDR3: CASSSRPGTEAFF. The CDR3 nucleotides read TGTGCCAGCAGTTCTCGGCCGGGCACTGAAGCTTTCTTT.

The genes are TRBV11-1 and TRBJ2-5; D is perhaps TRBD1 or TRBD2 (5 bases each). This CDR3 comprises 16 residues. The germline gives CDR1 SGHAT, CDR2 FQDESV (reference sequence). V was trimmed by 4 bases and J by 2 bases, leaving 17 bases between them. The CDR3 loop is CASSSTTASGQETQYF. For the CDR3, the DNA is TGTGCCAGCAGCTCAACGACAGCGTCGGGGCAAGAGACCCAGTACTTC.